The T cell receptor beta chain under discussion was sequenced for a study of CD8+ T cells in alopecia areata (dated by TCRdb to about 2018). Looking at the study overall: To study T cell clonal expansion in alopecia areata, the researchers applied high-throughput TCRbeta sequencing to both the C3H/HeJ mouse model and human patients. On the human side, TCRbeta sequencing was run on scalp tissue and on sorted CD4+ and CD8+ peripheral blood T cells from healthy controls and from alopecia areata patients with either patchy or totalis/universalis disease. TCRbeta CDR3 regions were amplified by immunoSEQ multiplex PCR with 35 Vbeta forward and 13 Jbeta reverse primers. RNA was obtained with the PAXgene miRNA kit for fixed scalp, the miRNeasy kit for PBMCs, and the RNeasy kit for mouse skin. Scalp clonality was compared across normal scalp (n=4), patchy alopecia areata scalp (n=8), and alopecia totalis/universalis scalp (n=8). Results the study describes overall, beyond this receptor: Compared with normal scalp, lesional scalp, particularly in alopecia totalis/universalis, had higher clonality and more expanded CD8+ clones, which suggests antigenic drive. Resident alphabeta T cells in normal human skin are also sequenced, complicating scalp TCR repertoire analysis, unlike mouse skin dominated by gammadelta T cells. Shared TCR sequences between patients were less evident than in mice, which may be partly attributable to HLA diversity in the patient population.

The protocol used for the library was the immunoSEQ multiplex PCR assay. To provide template for TCR sequencing, every sample had RNA extracted and reverse transcribed into cDNA. First-strand cDNA was synthesized using SuperScript III with a 2:1 mix of oligo-dT and random hexamers. A synthetic immune receptor repertoire was used to measure amplification bias, and any remaining bias was corrected computationally. From the authors' description of their analysis: After raw reads were preprocessed to remove errors, the CDR3 was defined following IMGT conventions as running from the conserved cysteine to phenylalanine. Clonality was calculated as 1 minus Shannon entropy normalized by log2 of the number of productive unique TCRs. CD4 or CD8 identity of scalp clones was inferred by cross-referencing scalp TCRbeta sequences with sorted blood CD4 and CD8 repertoires. TCRdb mirrors the immuneACCESS table, restricted to in-frame sequences. Some clones are absent from its copies; in checked studies, under half trace to an unresolved V gene, and the reason for the others is unknown. V and J calls and clone size are given by that table; D and trimming were obtained from the DNA. This sample holds about 64,000 clones; around 47% were observed only once. Just over 50% of the sample lies in the top ten.

Lesional scalp punch biopsies and peripheral blood were collected from alopecia areata patients. PBMCs were separated by density centrifugation and stained for CD3, CD4 and CD8, after which CD4+ and CD8+ T cells were sorted on a FACSAria. The untreated alopecia areata patients were recruited through a multicenter biomarker study. In four or five patients from the biomarker study, the blood CD8+ T cells went through an additional sort into NKG2D-low and NKG2D-high fractions. Concerning this clone itself: Its antigen target is currently unknown. Base qualities are not at hand, and no much larger clone is one base apart.

This receptor was obtained from a human donor with alopecia areata. The sample was NKG2D-low CD8+ T cells sorted from blood. The cell subset or site label, read with the paper, signifies: sorted CD8+ NKG2D-low blood T cells.

The CDR3 reads as follows: CSVVGTYEQYF. The nucleotide sequence is TGCAGCGTTGTCGGAACCTACGAGCAGTACTTC. The chain was built from TRBV29-1 and TRBJ2-7, with the D segment identity uncertain. From its cysteine to its phenylalanine, the CDR3 spans 11 amino acids. Here the CDR3 DNA is all that survives: 33 bases in frame from base 1. V loses 4 bases of germline sequence and J loses 2 bases, and the interval between the two ends is 6 bases. According to the germline V gene, CDR1 reads SQVTM and CDR2 reads ANQGSEA.